This passage covers 2 T cell receptor beta chains from one sample sequenced in a study of graft-versus-host responses after intestinal transplantation (dated by TCRdb to about 2021). The library relied on the immunoSEQ multiplex PCR assay. TCRdb carries this immuneACCESS record with in-frame sequences only. Its versions omit some clonotypes, under half of them owing to an unresolved V gene in the studies checked, with the rest unexplained. Counted in this sample were 77,000 or so clones; 85% to 95% of them appeared once. Around 0.53% of the sample is taken by the ten largest. The time point label on this specimen signifies: cells obtained before transplantation from donor or recipient. Their antigens remain unidentified. Sequenced here: unstimulated CD8+ T cells sorted from spleen or lymph node cells, sampled before intestinal transplant. Source of these receptors: a human donor who received an intestinal transplant.

The chain couples TRBV27 to TRBJ1-2; tentatively, D is TRBD1 (6 bases). There are 14 residues in the CDR3. Trimming shortened V by 3 bases and J by 5 bases, and 13 bases separated the two germline ends. Germline CDR1 and CDR2: MNHEY and SMNVEV (reference sequence). The CDR3 reads CASSFRGAGYGYTF. CDR3 sequence (DNA): TGTGCCAGCAGTTTTCGGGGGGCAGGGTATGGCTACACCTTC.

The CDR3 region has the DNA TGTGCCAGCAGCGCCCCGGGACAGCCTATCTACGAGCAGTACTTC. This encodes CASSAPGQPIYEQYF. V gene TRBV2 combines with J gene TRBJ2-7; 7 nucleotides align to TRBD1. Trimming cost V 6 bases and J 3 bases; bases outside gene matches: 11. Looked up from germline, CDR1 is SNHLY and CDR2 is FYNNEI. This CDR3 spans 15 amino acids. Using reference TRBV2 and TRBJ2-7 for the parts outside the CDR3, the full variable domain is EPEVTQTPSHQVTQMGQEVILRCVPISNHLYFYWYRQILGQKVEFLVSFYNNEISEKSEIFDDQFSVERPDGSNFTLKIRSTKLEDSAMYFCASSAPGQPIYEQYFGPGTRLTVT.